This TCR beta chain was obtained from a study of shared clonotypes between healthy human individuals. Points from the study as a whole: Richness estimates generally favored naive over memory subsets.

The material for each subset, its genomic DNA, was split evenly across several immunoSEQ plates. TCRdb keeps only in-frame clones here, not all; method: immunoSEQ multiplex PCR. The sample consists of about 2 million clones, about 95% of them appearing once. As concerns this clone: Its antigen remains unknown.

In germline, CDR1 is MNHNS, CDR2 SASEGT. V was clipped by 6 bases and J by 6 bases; unmatched bases: 17. There are 16 residues in the CDR3. CD45RA+ naive and CD45RA-negative memory subsets were separated from CD4+ cells. Sequenced: naive CD4+ T cells sorted from blood. Stated subset: CD45RA+ positively selected. The receptor was derived from a young man in good health. The chain is built from TRBV6-1 and TRBJ2-7; TRBD1 aligns across 7 bases. The CDR3 sequence is CASRETGQLTIGEQYF. In nucleotides, the CDR3 is TGTGCCAGCAGAGAAACGGGACAGCTAACAATAGGCGAGCAGTACTTC.